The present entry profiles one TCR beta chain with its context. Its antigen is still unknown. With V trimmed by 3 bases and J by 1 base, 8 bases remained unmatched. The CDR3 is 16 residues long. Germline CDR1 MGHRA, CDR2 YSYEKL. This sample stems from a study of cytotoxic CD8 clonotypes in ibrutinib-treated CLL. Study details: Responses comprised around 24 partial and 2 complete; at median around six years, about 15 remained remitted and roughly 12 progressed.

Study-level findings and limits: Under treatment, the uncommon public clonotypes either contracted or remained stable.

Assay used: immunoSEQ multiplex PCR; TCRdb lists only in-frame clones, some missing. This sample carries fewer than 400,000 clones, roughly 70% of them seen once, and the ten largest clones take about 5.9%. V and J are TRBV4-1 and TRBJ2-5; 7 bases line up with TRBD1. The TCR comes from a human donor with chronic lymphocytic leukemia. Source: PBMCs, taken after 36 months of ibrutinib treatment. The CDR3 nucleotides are TGCGCCAGCAGCCAGGGGACAGTAACCTTCCAAGAGACCCAGTACTTC. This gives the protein CASSQGTVTFQETQYF.